The clone carrying this T cell receptor (beta chain) came up many times. A 3' RACE protocol on RNA, with unique molecular identifiers, produced the TCR library. TCRdb re-called the 3' RACE reads through MiXCR, storing one row per CDR3 protein. The table has tens of thousands of distinct CDR3 sequences, around 4.5% seen once; the top ten hold 0.6% to 0.85%. The data belong to a study of HIV-infected children after antiretroviral therapy interruption. Study-level information: Most children had recorded EBV and CMV exposure. Weeks 0, 12, interruption end (24 or 48), and about 3 years post-study gave interruption-arm samples.

Treatment here: PENTA 11 planned treatment interruption arm or continuous ART arm. This material consisted of CD45RA+ CD4+ T cells from PBMCs, pooled from several time points, taken from a donor given antiretroviral therapy, either interrupted or continuous. As for subset: naive CD4+ CD45RA+ CD45RO- T cells. This sequence was found in a pool of human donors with HIV.

In DNA form, the CDR3 reads TGCAGTGCTAGAGATGAGGGGGAGCGGGGGGGGTACAATGAGCAGTTCTTC. Translated, it gives CSARDEGERGGYNEQFF. The chain uses TRBV20-1 and TRBJ2-1, with 10 bases identical to TRBD2. Germline V gene data show CDR1 as DFQATT and CDR2 as SNEGSKA (reference sequence). This CDR3 is 17 amino acids long. The ends lost 0 bases at V and 4 bases at J; junction bases unmatched: 9.